This T cell receptor (beta chain) was sequenced during a study of post-analysis software for immune sequencing data. Turning to the study itself: Clinical courses comprised relapsing-remitting, secondary progressive and progressive-relapsing multiple sclerosis.

A word on this clonotype: What it binds is unknown.

Points from the study as a whole: F-measure co-clustering was strong for batch-matched samples. Significantly lower normalized Chao1 diversity was found in patients with multiple sclerosis relative to controls. Four or five TRBV segments were more frequent in patients than controls; TRBV5-6, TRBV5-1 and TRBV20-1 belonged to this group.

With V trimmed by 3 bases and J by 5 bases, 6 bases remained unmatched. The CDR3 loop spans 13 amino acids. CDR1 is SQVTM and CDR2 is ANQGSEA in the germline V gene. Unique molecular identifiers were present in the TCR beta cDNA libraries. Input amounts of about 0.85 to 11 million T cells were used. These gave about 500,000 cDNA molecules, so each molecule approximated one T cell. TCRdb redid the calling of the PCR reads with MiXCR, one entry per CDR3 protein. The sample carries almost 700,000 distinct CDR3 sequences, approximately 59% recorded once. Specimen: blood. The genes are TRBV29-1 and TRBJ1-1, with 7 bases fitting TRBD1. The sequence was obtained from a girl aged 2-10 years with multiple sclerosis. CDR3 amino acids: CSVEGQRGTEAFF. CDR3 DNA sequence: TGCAGCGTTGAGGGACAGAGGGGGACTGAAGCTTTCTTT.